The rows below give T cell receptor beta chains drawn from one sample of a study of blood T cell repertoires in COVID-19. Assay used: immunoSEQ multiplex PCR; TCRdb lists only in-frame clones, some missing. The sample lists fewer than 130,000 clones; 60% to 80% were seen once. Sample: peripheral blood. These receptors were obtained from a woman older than 75 with active or convalescent COVID-19. CDR3s include the opening cysteine and the closing phenylalanine or tryptophan. The D gene is left open where the match is weak. Clone size is not always given. Where it is, it says once, few, many or a class for expanded clones.

CDR3nt: TGTGCCAGCAAGACTATTGGACCTTATTCACCCCTCCACTTT
CDR3aa: CASKTIGPYSPLHF
v_gene: TRBV28
j_gene: TRBJ1-6
d_gene: NA
abundance: NA

CDR3nt: TGTGCCAGTAGCGAGGACAGGGAGATCTACAATGAGCAGTTCTTC
CDR3aa: CASSEDREIYNEQFF
v_gene: TRBV19
j_gene: TRBJ2-1
d_gene: TRBD1
abundance: NA

CDR3nt: TGTGCCAGCAGGACTAGCGGATCCTACGAGCAGTACTTC
CDR3aa: CASRTSGSYEQYF
v_gene: TRBV6-5
j_gene: TRBJ2-7
d_gene: TRBD2
abundance: once

CDR3nt: TGTGCTAGTGGTTTAACGGGAGAGGAGACCCAGTACTTC
CDR3aa: CASGLTGEETQYF
v_gene: TRBV12-5
j_gene: TRBJ2-5
d_gene: NA
abundance: once

CDR3nt: TGTGCCAGCAGTGGGACTAGCGGGAGGAGCTCCTACAATGAGCAGTTCTTC
CDR3aa: CASSGTSGRSSYNEQFF
v_gene: TRBV28
j_gene: TRBJ2-1
d_gene: TRBD2
abundance: NA

CDR3nt: TGTGCCAGTAGACAAGCGGGACATCTCAACTATGGCTACACCTTC
CDR3aa: CASRQAGHLNYGYTF
v_gene: TRBV19
j_gene: TRBJ1-2
d_gene: NA
abundance: NA

CDR3nt: TGTGCCAGCAGCTGGCGGCGGTTGGGGCCTAAGGGCAATGAGCAGTTCTTC
CDR3aa: CASSWRRLGPKGNEQFF
v_gene: TRBV7-2
j_gene: TRBJ2-1
d_gene: NA
abundance: NA

CDR3nt: TGTGCCACCAGCAGAGATCGCGGGACAGGGACAGATACGCAGTATTTT
CDR3aa: CATSRDRGTGTDTQYF
v_gene: TRBV15
j_gene: TRBJ2-3
d_gene: TRBD1
abundance: NA

CDR3nt: TGCGCCAGCAGCTTTAGCGGGGACCAAGAGACCCAGTACTTC
CDR3aa: CASSFSGDQETQYF
v_gene: TRBV5-1
j_gene: TRBJ2-5
d_gene: TRBD2
abundance: few

CDR3nt: TGTGCCAGCAGCTCGGACACCAATCAGCCCCAGCATTTT
CDR3aa: CASSSDTNQPQHF
v_gene: TRBV5-4
j_gene: TRBJ1-5
d_gene: NA
abundance: NA

CDR3nt: TGTGCCAGCAGCCTACTCACAGGGCTGTCCCAGCATTTT
CDR3aa: CASSLLTGLSQHF
v_gene: TRBV2
j_gene: TRBJ1-5
d_gene: NA
abundance: NA

CDR3nt: TGTGCCAGCAGCTTAGGAGGACAGGGTTCCGATGAGCAGTTCTTC
CDR3aa: CASSLGGQGSDEQFF
v_gene: TRBV11-3
j_gene: TRBJ2-1
d_gene: TRBD1
abundance: few

CDR3nt: TGTGCCGCCGGGAAAGGGGGCTTAAATCAGCCCCAGCATTTT
CDR3aa: CAAGKGGLNQPQHF
v_gene: TRBV7-8
j_gene: TRBJ1-5
d_gene: TRBD1
abundance: NA

CDR3nt: TGCGCCAGCCGCTGGGGGGTTTTTGATGAAAAACTGTTTTTT
CDR3aa: CASRWGVFDEKLFF
v_gene: TRBV5-1
j_gene: TRBJ1-4
d_gene: NA
abundance: NA

CDR3nt: TGTGCCAACCGCAGGGGCACCGGGGAGCTGTTTTTT
CDR3aa: CANRRGTGELFF
v_gene: TRBV6-5
j_gene: TRBJ2-2
d_gene: NA
abundance: NA

CDR3nt: TGTGCCAGCGGACAGTACTATGGCTACACCTTC
CDR3aa: CASGQYYGYTF
v_gene: TRBV28
j_gene: TRBJ1-2
d_gene: NA
abundance: NA

CDR3nt: TGTGCCAGCAGCTTAGGCCAGGGGGCTTTCGGGGAGCTGTTTTTT
CDR3aa: CASSLGQGAFGELFF
v_gene: TRBV7-2
j_gene: TRBJ2-2
d_gene: TRBD1
abundance: NA